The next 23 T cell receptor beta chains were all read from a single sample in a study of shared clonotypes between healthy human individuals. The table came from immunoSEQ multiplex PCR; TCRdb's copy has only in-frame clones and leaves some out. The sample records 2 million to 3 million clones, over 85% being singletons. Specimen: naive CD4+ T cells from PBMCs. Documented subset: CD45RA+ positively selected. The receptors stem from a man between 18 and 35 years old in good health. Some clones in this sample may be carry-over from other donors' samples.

CDR3 sequence: CAWSVFRPNYEQYF. The CDR3 DNA sequence: TGTGCCTGGAGTGTATTTCGGCCAAACTACGAGCAGTACTTC. The chain is built from TRBV30 and TRBJ2-7; D is ambiguous. Germline CDR1 and CDR2: GTSNPN and SVGIG (reference sequence). V was shortened by 0 bases and J by 3 bases, with 12 bases between the two germline ends. The length of the CDR3 is 14 residues. Complete variable domain (other parts from reference TRBV30 and TRBJ2-7): SQTIHQWPATLVQPVGSPLSLECTVEGTSNPNLYWYRQAAGRGLQLLFYSVGIGQISSEVPQNLSASRPQDRQFILSSKKLLLSDSGFYLCAWSVFRPNYEQYFGPGTRLTVT.

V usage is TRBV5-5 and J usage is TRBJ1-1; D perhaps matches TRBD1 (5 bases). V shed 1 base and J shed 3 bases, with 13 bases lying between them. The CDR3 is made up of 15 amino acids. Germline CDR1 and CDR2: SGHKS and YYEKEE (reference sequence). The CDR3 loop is CASSLIGSGDTEAFF. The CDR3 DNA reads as TGTGCCAGCAGCTTGATTGGCTCGGGGGACACTGAAGCTTTCTTT.

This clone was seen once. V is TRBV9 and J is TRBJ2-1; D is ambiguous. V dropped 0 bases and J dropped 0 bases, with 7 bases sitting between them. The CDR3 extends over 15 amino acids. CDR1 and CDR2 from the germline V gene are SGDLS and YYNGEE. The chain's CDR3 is CASSVDMSSYNEQFF. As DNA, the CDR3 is TGTGCCAGCAGCGTAGACATGAGCTCCTACAATGAGCAGTTCTTC.

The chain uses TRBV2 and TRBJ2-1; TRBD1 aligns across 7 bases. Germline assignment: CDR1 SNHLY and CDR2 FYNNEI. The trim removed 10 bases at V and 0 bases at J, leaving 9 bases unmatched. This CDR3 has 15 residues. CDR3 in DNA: TGTGCCACCATACAAGGACAGGTCTCCTACAATGAGCAGTTCTTC. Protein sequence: CATIQGQVSYNEQFF.

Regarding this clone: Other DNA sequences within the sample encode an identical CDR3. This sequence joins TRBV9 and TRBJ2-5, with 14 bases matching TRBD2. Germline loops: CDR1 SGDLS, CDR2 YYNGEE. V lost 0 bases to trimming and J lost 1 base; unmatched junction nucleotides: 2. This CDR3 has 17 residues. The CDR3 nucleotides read TGTGCCAGCAGCGTAGGGGGGACTAGCGGGAGCCAAGAGACCCAGTACTTC. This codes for CASSVGGTSGSQETQYF.

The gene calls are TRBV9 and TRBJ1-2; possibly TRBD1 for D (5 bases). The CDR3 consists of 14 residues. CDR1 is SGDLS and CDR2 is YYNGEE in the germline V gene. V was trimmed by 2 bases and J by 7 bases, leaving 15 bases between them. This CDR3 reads CASSVLVQGGGYTF. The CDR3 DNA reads TGTGCCAGCAGCGTCCTCGTGCAGGGAGGTGGCTACACCTTC.

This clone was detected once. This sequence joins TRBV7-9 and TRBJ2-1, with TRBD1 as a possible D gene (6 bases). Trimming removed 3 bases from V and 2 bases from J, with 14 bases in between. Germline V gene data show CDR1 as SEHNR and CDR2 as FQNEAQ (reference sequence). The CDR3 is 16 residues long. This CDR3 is CASSFQTGYTYNEQFF. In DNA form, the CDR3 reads TGTGCCAGCAGCTTTCAAACAGGGTATACCTACAATGAGCAGTTCTTC.

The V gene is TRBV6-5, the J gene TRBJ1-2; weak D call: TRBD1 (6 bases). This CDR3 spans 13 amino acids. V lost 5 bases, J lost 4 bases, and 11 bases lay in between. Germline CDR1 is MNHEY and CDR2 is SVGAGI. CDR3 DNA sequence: TGTGCCAGCAGTCCCGACAGGTTCTATGGCTACACCTTC. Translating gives CASSPDRFYGYTF.

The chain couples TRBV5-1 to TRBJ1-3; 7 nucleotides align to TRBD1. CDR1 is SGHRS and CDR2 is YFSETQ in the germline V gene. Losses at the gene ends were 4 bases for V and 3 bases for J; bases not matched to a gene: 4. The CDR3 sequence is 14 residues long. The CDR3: CASSLTGDGNTIYF. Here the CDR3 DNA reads TGCGCCAGCAGCCTTACAGGGGATGGAAACACCATATATTTT.

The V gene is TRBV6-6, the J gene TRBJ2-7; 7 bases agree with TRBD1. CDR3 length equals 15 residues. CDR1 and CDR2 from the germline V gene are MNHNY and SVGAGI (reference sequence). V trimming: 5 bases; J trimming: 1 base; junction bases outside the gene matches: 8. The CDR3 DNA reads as TGTGCCAGCAGTCCCAGACAGGGAGCATCCTACGAGCAGTACTTC. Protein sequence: CASSPRQGASYEQYF.

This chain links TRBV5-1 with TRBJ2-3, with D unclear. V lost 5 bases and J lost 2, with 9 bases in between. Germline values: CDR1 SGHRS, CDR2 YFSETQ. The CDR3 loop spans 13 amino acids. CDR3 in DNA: TGCGCCAGCAGTCTTGAATACACAGATACGCAGTATTTT. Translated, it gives CASSLEYTDTQYF.

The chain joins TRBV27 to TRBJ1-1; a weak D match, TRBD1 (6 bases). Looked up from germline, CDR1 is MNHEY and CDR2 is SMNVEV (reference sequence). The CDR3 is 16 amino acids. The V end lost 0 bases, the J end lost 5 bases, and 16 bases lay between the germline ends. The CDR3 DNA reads TGTGCCAGCAGTTTATCCGGAACAGGGAAGGGGACTGAAGCTTTCTTT. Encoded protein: CASSLSGTGKGTEAFF.

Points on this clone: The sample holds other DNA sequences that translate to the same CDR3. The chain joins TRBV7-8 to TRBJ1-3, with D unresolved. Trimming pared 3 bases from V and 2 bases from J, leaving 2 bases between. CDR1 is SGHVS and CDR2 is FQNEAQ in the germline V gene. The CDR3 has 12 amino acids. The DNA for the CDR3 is TGTGCCAGCAGCTTTCCTGGAAACACCATATATTTT. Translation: CASSFPGNTIYF.

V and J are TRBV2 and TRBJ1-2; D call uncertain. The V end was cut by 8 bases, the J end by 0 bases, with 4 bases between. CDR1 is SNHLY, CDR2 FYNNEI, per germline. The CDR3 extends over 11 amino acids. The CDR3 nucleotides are TGTGCCAGCGGATCTAACTATGGCTACACCTTC. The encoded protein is CASGSNYGYTF.

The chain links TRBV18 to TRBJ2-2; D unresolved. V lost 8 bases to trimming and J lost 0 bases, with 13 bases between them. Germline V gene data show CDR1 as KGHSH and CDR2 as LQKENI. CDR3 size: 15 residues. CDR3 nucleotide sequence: TGTGCCAGCCCCATCCGGGCCGCGAACACCGGGGAGCTGTTTTTT. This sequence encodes CASPIRAANTGELFF.

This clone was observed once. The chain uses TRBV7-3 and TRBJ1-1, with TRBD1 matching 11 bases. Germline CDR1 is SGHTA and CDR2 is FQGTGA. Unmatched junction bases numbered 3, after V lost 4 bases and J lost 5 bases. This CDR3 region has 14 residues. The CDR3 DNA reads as TGTGCCAGCAGCTCCGGGACAGGGGGTACTGAAGCTTTCTTT. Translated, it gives CASSSGTGGTEAFF.

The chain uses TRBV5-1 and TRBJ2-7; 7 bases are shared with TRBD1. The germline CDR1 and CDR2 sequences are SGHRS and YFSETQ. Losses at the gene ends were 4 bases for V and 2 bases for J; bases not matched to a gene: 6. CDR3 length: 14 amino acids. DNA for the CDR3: TGCGCCAGCAGCATAGGACAGGTGGCCTACGAGCAGTACTTC. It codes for CASSIGQVAYEQYF.

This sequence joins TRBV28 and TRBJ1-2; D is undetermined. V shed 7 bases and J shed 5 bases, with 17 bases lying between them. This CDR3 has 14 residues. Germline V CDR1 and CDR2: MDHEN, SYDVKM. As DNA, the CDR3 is TGTGCCAGCACAGCGGAAAAGAGGAAGTATGGCTACACCTTC. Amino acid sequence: CASTAEKRKYGYTF.

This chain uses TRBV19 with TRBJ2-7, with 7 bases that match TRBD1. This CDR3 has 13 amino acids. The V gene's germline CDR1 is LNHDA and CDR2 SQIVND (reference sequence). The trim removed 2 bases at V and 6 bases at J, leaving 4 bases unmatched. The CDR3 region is CASSITGAGEQYF. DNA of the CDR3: TGTGCCAGTAGTATAACAGGGGCAGGCGAGCAGTACTTC.

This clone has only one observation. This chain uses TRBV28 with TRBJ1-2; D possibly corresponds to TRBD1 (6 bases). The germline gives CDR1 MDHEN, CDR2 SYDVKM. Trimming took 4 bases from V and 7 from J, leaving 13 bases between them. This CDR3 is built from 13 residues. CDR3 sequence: CASSSQQGFGYTF. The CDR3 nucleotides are TGTGCCAGCAGTTCGCAACAGGGCTTTGGCTACACCTTC.

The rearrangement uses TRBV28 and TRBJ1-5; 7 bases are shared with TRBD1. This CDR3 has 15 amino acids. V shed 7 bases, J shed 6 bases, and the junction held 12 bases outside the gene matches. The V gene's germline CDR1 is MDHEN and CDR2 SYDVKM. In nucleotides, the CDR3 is TGTGCCAGCAAGGGGGCCCAAGTCGGTGGTCAGCCCCAGCATTTT. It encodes CASKGAQVGGQPQHF.

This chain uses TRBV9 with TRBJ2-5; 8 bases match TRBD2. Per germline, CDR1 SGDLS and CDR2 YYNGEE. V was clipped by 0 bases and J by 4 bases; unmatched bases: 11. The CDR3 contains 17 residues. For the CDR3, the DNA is TGTGCCAGCAGCGTAGTTGGCTCGGGAGGGCCTGGAGAGACCCAGTACTTC. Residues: CASSVVGSGGPGETQYF.

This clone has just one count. CDR3 DNA: TGTGCCAGCAGTTCTATCCCGGGGATAGCGTCGGGGAATGAGCAGTTCTTC. This gives the protein CASSSIPGIASGNEQFF. The chain is built from TRBV27 and TRBJ2-1, with D possibly being TRBD2 (5 bases). Trimming took 4 bases from V and 7 from J, leaving 23 bases between them. The CDR3 consists of 17 residues. Germline CDR1 reads MNHEY; CDR2 reads SMNVEV (reference sequence).